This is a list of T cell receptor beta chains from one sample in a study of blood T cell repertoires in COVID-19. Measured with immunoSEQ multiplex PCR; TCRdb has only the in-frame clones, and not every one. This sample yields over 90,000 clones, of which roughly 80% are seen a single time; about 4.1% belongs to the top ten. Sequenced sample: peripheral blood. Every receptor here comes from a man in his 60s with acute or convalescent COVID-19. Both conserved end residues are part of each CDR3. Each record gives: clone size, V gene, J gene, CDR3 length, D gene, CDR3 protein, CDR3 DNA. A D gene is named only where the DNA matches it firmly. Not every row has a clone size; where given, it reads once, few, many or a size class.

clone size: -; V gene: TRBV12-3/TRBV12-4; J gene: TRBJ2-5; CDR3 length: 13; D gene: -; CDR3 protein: CASSRQRQETQYF; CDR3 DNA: TGTGCCAGCAGTAGGCAGCGCCAAGAGACCCAGTACTTC
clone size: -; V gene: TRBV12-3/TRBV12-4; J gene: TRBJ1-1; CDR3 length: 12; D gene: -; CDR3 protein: CASSREFFEVFF; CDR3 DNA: TGTGCCAGCAGCCGGGAATTTTTTGAGGTTTTCTTT
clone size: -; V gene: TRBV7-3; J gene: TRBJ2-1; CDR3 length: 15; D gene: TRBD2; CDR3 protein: CASSPGTSGSNEQFF; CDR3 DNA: TGTGCCAGCAGCCCTGGGACTAGCGGAAGCAATGAGCAGTTCTTC
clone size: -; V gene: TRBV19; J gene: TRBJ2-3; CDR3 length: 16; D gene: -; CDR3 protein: CASSISWAGGTDTQYF; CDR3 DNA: TGTGCCAGTAGTATAAGTTGGGCAGGGGGCACAGATACGCAGTATTTT
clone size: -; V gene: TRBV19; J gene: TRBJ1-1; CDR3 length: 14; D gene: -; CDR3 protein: CASSTELTGLEAFF; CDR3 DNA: TGTGCCAGTAGTACAGAGCTAACAGGGCTAGAAGCTTTCTTT
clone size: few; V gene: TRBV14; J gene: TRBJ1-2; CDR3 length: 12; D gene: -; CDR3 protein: CASSRQSYGYTF; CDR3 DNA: TGTGCCAGCAGCCGACAGTCTTATGGCTACACCTTC
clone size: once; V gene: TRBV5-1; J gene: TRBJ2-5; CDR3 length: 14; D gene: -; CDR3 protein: CASSPGQDFETQYF; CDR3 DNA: TGCGCCAGCAGCCCGGGACAAGACTTTGAGACCCAGTACTTC
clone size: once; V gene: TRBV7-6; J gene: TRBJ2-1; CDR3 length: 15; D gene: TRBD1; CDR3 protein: CASSSQGNDDNEQFF; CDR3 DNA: TGTGCCAGCAGCTCACAGGGGAATGATGACAATGAGCAGTTCTTC
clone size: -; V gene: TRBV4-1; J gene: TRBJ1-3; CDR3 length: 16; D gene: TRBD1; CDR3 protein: CASSQLVGQRGNTIYF; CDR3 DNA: TGCGCCAGCAGCCAATTAGTGGGACAGCGGGGAAACACCATATATTTT
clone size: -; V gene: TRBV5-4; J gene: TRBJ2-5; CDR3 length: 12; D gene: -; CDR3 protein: CASSLIQETQYF; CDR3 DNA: TGTGCCAGCAGCTTGATACAAGAGACCCAGTACTTC
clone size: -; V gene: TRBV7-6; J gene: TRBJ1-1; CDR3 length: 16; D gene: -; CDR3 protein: CASSSQVGGVNTEAFF; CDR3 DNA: TGTGCCAGCAGCTCCCAGGTGGGGGGGGTGAACACTGAAGCTTTCTTT
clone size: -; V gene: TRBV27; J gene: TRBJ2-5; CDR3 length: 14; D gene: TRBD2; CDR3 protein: CASSLRTGGETQYF; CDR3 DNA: TGTGCCAGCAGTCTCCGGACGGGGGGGGAGACCCAGTACTTC
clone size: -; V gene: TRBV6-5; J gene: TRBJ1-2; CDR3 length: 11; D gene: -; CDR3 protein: CASGAQHFYTF; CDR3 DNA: TGTGCCAGCGGAGCCCAACACTTCTACACCTTC
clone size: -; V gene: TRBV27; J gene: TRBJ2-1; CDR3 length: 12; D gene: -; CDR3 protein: CASSSNYNEQFF; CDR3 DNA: TGTGCCAGCAGTTCAAATTACAATGAGCAGTTCTTC
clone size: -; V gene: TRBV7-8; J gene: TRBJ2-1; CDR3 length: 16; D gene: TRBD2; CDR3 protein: CASSFGAGGPNNEQFF; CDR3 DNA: TGTGCCAGCAGCTTTGGGGCGGGAGGGCCGAACAATGAGCAGTTCTTC
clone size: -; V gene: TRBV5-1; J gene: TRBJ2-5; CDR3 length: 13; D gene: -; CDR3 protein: CASRTGREETQYF; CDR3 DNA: TGCGCCAGCAGAACAGGCCGGGAAGAGACCCAGTACTTC
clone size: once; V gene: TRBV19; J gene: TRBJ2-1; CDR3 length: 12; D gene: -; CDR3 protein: CASSQTENEQFF; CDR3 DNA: TGTGCCAGTAGCCAGACAGAGAATGAGCAGTTCTTC
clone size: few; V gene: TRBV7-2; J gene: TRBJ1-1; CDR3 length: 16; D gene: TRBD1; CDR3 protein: CASSLRGGQGNTEAFF; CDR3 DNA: TGTGCCAGCAGCCTCCGGGGGGGACAGGGGAACACTGAAGCTTTCTTT
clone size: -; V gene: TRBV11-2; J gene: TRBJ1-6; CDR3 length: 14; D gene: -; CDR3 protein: CASSPSSYNSPLHF; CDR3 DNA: TGTGCCAGCAGCCCGAGCTCCTATAATTCACCCCTCCACTTT
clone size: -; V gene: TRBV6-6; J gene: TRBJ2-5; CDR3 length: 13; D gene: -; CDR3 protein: CATTGFFGETQYF; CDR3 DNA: TGTGCCACGACAGGTTTTTTTGGAGAGACCCAGTACTTC
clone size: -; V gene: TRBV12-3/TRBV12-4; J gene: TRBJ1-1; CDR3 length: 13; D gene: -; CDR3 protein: CASSSWLNTEAFF; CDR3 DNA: TGTGCCAGCAGCTCCTGGCTGAACACTGAAGCTTTCTTT
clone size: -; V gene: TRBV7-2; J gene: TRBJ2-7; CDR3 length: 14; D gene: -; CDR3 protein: CASSSVAGFYEQYF; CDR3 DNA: TGTGCCAGCAGCTCAGTGGCAGGGTTCTACGAGCAGTACTTC
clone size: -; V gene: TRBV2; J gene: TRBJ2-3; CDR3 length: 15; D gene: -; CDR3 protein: CASKPNRGGTDTQYF; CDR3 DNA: TGTGCCAGCAAGCCGAACAGGGGGGGGACAGATACGCAGTATTTT
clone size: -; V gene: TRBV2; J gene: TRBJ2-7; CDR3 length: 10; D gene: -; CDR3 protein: CASSVLEQYF; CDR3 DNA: TGTGCCAGCAGTGTACTCGAGCAGTACTTC
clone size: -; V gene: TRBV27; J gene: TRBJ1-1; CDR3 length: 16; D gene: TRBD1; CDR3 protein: CASRSRTGQGVTEAFF; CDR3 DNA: TGTGCCAGCAGATCCCGAACCGGACAGGGGGTCACTGAAGCTTTCTTT
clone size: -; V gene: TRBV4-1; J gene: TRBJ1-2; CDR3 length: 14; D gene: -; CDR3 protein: CASSQEQAPLSYTF; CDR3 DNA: TGCGCCAGCAGCCAAGAACAGGCCCCCCTAAGCTACACCTTC
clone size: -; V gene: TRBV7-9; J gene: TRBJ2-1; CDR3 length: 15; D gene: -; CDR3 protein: CASSFFLGPYNEQFF; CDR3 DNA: TGTGCCAGCAGCTTCTTCCTGGGCCCCTACAATGAGCAGTTCTTC
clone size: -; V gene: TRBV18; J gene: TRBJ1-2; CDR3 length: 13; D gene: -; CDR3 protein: CASSPDRNYGYTF; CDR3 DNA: TGTGCCAGCTCACCCGACAGAAACTATGGCTACACCTTC
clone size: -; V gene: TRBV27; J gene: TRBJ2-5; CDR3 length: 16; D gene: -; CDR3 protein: CASSLNPKLVQETQYF; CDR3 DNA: TGTGCCAGCAGTTTAAACCCCAAACTAGTTCAAGAGACCCAGTACTTC
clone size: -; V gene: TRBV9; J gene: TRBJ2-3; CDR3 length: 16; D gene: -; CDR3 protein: CASSVGSGQATDTQYF; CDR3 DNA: TGTGCCAGCAGCGTAGGTTCGGGACAAGCCACAGATACGCAGTATTTT
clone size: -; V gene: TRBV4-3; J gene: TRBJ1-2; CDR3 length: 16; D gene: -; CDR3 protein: CASSPHDRPTNYGYTF; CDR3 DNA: TGCGCCAGCAGCCCCCACGACAGGCCCACTAACTATGGCTACACCTTC
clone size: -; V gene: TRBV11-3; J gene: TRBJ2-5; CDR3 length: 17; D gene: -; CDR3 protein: CASSLLRGANRGETQYF; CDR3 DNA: TGTGCCAGCAGCCTTCTAAGGGGGGCTAACAGGGGTGAGACCCAGTACTTC
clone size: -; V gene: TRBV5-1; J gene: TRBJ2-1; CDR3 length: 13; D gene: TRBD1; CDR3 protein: CASSWTGGNEQFF; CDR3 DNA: TGCGCCAGCAGCTGGACAGGGGGGAATGAGCAGTTCTTC
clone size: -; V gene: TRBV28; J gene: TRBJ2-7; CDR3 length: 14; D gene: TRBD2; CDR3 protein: CATRTSGSWGEQYF; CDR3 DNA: TGTGCCACCCGGACTAGCGGGAGTTGGGGCGAGCAGTACTTC
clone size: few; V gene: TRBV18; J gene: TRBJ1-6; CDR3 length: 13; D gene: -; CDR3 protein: CASSQDKNSPLHF; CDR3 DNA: TGTGCCAGCTCACAGGACAAGAATTCACCCCTCCACTTT
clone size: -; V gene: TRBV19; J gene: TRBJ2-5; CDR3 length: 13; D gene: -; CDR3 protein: CASSKDTVETQYF; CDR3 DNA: TGTGCCAGTAGCAAGGACACGGTGGAGACCCAGTACTTC
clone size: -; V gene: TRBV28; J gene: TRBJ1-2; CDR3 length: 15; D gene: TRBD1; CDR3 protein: CASSLGGTANYGYTF; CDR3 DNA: TGTGCCAGCAGCTTAGGCGGGACAGCAAACTATGGCTACACCTTC
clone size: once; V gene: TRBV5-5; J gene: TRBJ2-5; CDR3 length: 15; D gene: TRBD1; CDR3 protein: CASTIRDRGSETQYF; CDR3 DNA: TGTGCCAGCACTATCCGGGACAGGGGATCAGAGACCCAGTACTTC
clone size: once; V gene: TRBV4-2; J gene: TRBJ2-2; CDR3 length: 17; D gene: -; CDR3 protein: CASSQELGAVTPGELFF; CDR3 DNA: TGTGCCAGCAGCCAAGAACTGGGAGCGGTAACGCCCGGGGAGCTGTTTTTT